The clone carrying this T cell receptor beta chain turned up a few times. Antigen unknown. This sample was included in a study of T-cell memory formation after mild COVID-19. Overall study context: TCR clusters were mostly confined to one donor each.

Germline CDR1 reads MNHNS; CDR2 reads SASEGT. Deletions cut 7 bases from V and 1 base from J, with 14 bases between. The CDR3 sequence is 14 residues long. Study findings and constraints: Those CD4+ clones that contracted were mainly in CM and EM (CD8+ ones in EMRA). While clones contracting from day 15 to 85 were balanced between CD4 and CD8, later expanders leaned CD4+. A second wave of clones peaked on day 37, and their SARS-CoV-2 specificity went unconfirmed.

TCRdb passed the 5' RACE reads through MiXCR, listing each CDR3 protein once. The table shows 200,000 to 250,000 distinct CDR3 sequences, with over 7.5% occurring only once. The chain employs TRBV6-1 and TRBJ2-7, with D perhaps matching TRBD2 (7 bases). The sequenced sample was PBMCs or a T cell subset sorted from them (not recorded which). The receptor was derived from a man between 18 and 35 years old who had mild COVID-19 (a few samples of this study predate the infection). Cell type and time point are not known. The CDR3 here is CASTERDTSYEQYV. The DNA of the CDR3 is TGTGCCAGCACCGAGCGGGACACTTCCTACGAGCAGTACGTC.